The source of this T cell receptor (beta chain) is a study of CD8 T cells in Susac syndrome. When the RNA was reverse transcribed, random hexamers were used with an input of about 0.5 to 1 ug. Each CDR3 protein gets one entry after TCRdb re-called the immunoSEQ multiplex PCR reads with MiXCR. The sample records about 52,000 distinct CDR3 sequences, 85% to 95% being singletons. The germline gives CDR1 LGHDT, CDR2 YNNKEL (reference sequence). CDR3 length equals 20 residues. Germline trimming cut 0 bases from V and 1 base from J; bases unmatched to any gene: 13. This sequence originates from a human donor with multiple sclerosis. The chain is built from TRBV3-1 and TRBJ2-1; 9 nucleotides align to TRBD2. The sample comprised CD8+ T cells from PBMCs. CDR3 loop: CASSQELGLASFISYNEQFF. The CDR3, as DNA: TGTGCCAGCAGCCAAGAATTGGGACTAGCCTCTTTTATATCCTACAATGAGCAGTTCTTC.